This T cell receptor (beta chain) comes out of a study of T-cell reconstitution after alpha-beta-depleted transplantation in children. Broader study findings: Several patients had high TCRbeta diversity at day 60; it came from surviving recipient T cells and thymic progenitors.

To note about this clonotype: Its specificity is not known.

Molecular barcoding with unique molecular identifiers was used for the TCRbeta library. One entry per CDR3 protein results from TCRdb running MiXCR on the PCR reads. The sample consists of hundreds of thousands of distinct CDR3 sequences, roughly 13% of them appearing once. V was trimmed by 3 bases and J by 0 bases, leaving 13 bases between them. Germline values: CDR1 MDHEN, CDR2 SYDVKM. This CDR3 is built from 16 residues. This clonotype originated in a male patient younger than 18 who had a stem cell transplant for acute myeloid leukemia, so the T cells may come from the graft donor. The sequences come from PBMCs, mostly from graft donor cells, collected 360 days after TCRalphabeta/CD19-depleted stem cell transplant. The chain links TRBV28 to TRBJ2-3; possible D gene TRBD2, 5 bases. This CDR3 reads CASSFTSGYSTDTQYF. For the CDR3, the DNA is TGTGCCAGCAGTTTTACCAGCGGCTATAGCACAGATACGCAGTATTTT.